This T cell receptor (beta chain) was captured in a study of blood T cell repertoires in COVID-19. Study in general: T cells, B-cell-depleted T cells, or PBMCs provided the cDNA or gDNA that served as material.

Generated by immunoSEQ multiplex PCR, the TCRdb table keeps only in-frame clones and is missing some. The sample records about 200,000 clones, approximately 90% being singletons. With 0 bases clipped from V and 2 bases from J, the junction kept 7 bases outside the gene matches. Germline values: CDR1 SGDLS, CDR2 YYNGEE. The CDR3 sequence is 17 residues long. This clone was seen only a few times. The specimen was PBMCs or T cells enriched from blood (not recorded which). This chain connects TRBV9 to TRBJ2-3, with 9 nucleotides matching TRBD1. The receptor was derived from a young man who had recovered from COVID-19. In DNA form, the CDR3 reads TGTGCCAGCAGCGTAGGCCCGACAGGGGGGAACACAGATACGCAGTATTTT. This codes for CASSVGPTGGNTDTQYF.